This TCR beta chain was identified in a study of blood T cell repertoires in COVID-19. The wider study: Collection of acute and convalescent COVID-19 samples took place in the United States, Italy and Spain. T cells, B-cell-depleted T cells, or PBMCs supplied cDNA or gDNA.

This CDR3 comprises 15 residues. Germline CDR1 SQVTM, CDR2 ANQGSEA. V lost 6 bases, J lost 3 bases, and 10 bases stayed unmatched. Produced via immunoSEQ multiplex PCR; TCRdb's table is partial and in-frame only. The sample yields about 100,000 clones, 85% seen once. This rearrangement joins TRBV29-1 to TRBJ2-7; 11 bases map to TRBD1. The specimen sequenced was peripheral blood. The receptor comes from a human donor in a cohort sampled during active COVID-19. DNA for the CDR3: TGCAGCGTACAACAAGGACAGGGGGCACGCTACGAGCAGTACTTC. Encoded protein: CSVQQGQGARYEQYF.